These 32 T cell receptor beta chains came from one sample sequenced in a study of OX40 agonist ivuxolimab in advanced cancers. Produced via immunoSEQ multiplex PCR; TCRdb's table is partial and in-frame only. The sample yields roughly 110,000 clones, 90% seen once. Source: CD4+ or CD8+ T cells sorted from blood, taken in a trial of the OX40 agonist ivuxolimab. These receptor sequences come from an adult with an advanced solid tumor such as melanoma, head and neck, liver or kidney cancer.

The chain links TRBV9 to TRBJ1-6; D may be TRBD1 (5 bases). The CDR3 sequence is 14 residues long. V gave up 4 bases and J gave up 7 bases, with 12 bases separating them. Germline values: CDR1 SGDLS, CDR2 YYNGEE. DNA for the CDR3: TGTGCCAGCAGCCCTCAGGGATCGAATTCACCCCTCCACTTT. Its translation is CASSPQGSNSPLHF.

Note on this clone: In the same sample, other DNA sequences code for this CDR3. The chain employs TRBV7-2 and TRBJ2-3; D is unresolved. Trimming removed 5 bases from V and 2 bases from J, with 5 bases in between. Germline CDR1 and CDR2: SGHTA and FQGNSA. This CDR3 is 12 amino acids long. The CDR3 loop reads CASSLYTDTQYF. Here the CDR3 DNA reads TGTGCCAGCAGCCTGTACACAGATACGCAGTATTTT.

This chain links TRBV6-6 with TRBJ2-1; TRBD1 agrees at 7 bases. The germline CDR1 and CDR2 sequences are MNHNY and SVGAGI (reference sequence). V dropped 6 bases and J dropped 11; count of bases not matched to a gene: 1. This CDR3 has 10 amino acids. CDR3 nucleotide sequence: TGTGCCAGCAGACAGGGGAAGCAGTTCTTC. Its translation is CASRQGKQFF.

CDR3 sequence reads: CASSLAYSRDRVEAFF. In DNA form, the CDR3 reads TGTGCCAGCAGCTTAGCGTACTCCCGGGACAGGGTTGAAGCTTTCTTT. The rearrangement joins TRBV7-9 to TRBJ1-1; TRBD1 matches 9 bases. Germline V gives CDR1 SEHNR, CDR2 FQNEAQ (reference sequence). The CDR3 has 16 residues. The trim removed 0 bases at V and 7 bases at J, leaving 9 bases unmatched.

This rearrangement joins TRBV7-3 to TRBJ2-7; TRBD2 matches at 12 bases. The trim removed 2 bases at V and 6 bases at J, leaving 2 bases unmatched. Per the germline V gene, CDR1 is SGHTA and CDR2 is FQGTGA. This CDR3 has 14 residues. The DNA for the CDR3 is TGTGCCAGCAGCTTATCGGGACTAGCGGGCGAGCAGTACTTC. This codes for CASSLSGLAGEQYF.

This chain connects TRBV4-2 to TRBJ2-4; D not certain. Germline values: CDR1 LGHNA, CDR2 YNFKEQ. The CDR3 extends over 16 amino acids. V lost 3 bases and J lost 7, with 19 bases in between. This CDR3 is CASSHTIGTQDNIQYF. In nucleotides, the CDR3 is TGTGCCAGCAGCCACACAATTGGAACGCAAGACAACATTCAGTACTTC.

The chain couples TRBV28 to TRBJ2-3; a possible D gene is TRBD1 (5 bases). V gave up 2 bases and J gave up 3 bases, with 15 bases separating them. The CDR3 runs 16 residues. Germline V gene data show CDR1 as MDHEN and CDR2 as SYDVKM. CDR3 DNA: TGTGCCAGCAGTTTAGTCAGGGCAGGAAATACAGATACGCAGTATTTT. This gives the protein CASSLVRAGNTDTQYF.

This chain joins TRBV7-2 and TRBJ2-2, with D hard to call. The CDR3 totals 16 residues. Trimming pared 3 bases from V and 5 bases from J, leaving 16 bases between. Germline V gene sequence: CDR1 SGHTA, CDR2 FQGNSA. In DNA, the CDR3 is TGTGCCAGCAGCTTCACCGGGTCGGTGTGGACCGGGGAGCTGTTTTTT. It is translated as CASSFTGSVWTGELFF.

The chain couples TRBV19 to TRBJ2-3; D perhaps matches TRBD2 (6 bases). Germline V gene sequence: CDR1 LNHDA, CDR2 SQIVND (reference sequence). Trimming removed 6 bases from V and 1 base from J, with 11 bases in between. The CDR3 contains 14 residues. CDR3 coding DNA: TGTGCCAGTAGGATCGGAGGGGGCACAGATACGCAGTATTTT. Translating gives CASRIGGGTDTQYF. Looking up the rest from reference TRBV19 and TRBJ2-3 gives the full variable domain: DGGITQSPKYLFRKEGQNVTLSCEQNLNHDAMYWYRQDPGQGLRLIYYSQIVNDFQKGDIAEGYSVSREKKESFPLTVTSAQKNPTAFYLCASRIGGGTDTQYFGPGTRLTVL.

The chain combines TRBV27 with TRBJ1-2; D is uncertain. This CDR3 contains 16 residues. V shed 5 bases and J shed 0 bases, with 16 bases lying between them. Germline V gene lookup returns CDR1 MNHEY and CDR2 SMNVEV (reference sequence). CDR3 amino acids: CASSPTPWGTNYGYTF. The CDR3 region has the DNA TGTGCCAGCAGTCCCACCCCGTGGGGAACTAACTATGGCTACACCTTC.

The chain uses TRBV4-1 and TRBJ2-5; 13 bases map to TRBD2. This CDR3 contains 17 residues. V lost 2 bases to trimming and J lost 1 base; unmatched junction nucleotides: 4. The germline CDR1 and CDR2 sequences are MGHRA and YSYEKL. CDR3 DNA sequence: TGCGCCAGCAGCCAAACGGGACTAGCGGGGTTCCAAGAGACCCAGTACTTC. It codes for CASSQTGLAGFQETQYF.

CDR3 bases: TGTGCCACCAGCAGATCGGGACTAGCGGGGGGTCGCTACGAGCAGTACTTC. It specifies CATSRSGLAGGRYEQYF. The chain joins TRBV15 to TRBJ2-7; TRBD2 matches 15 bases. CDR3 length: 17 residues. After removal of 2 bases from V and 3 bases from J, the junction contained 5 bases not matched to a gene. The germline gives CDR1 LNHNV, CDR2 YYDKDF (reference sequence).

The chain links TRBV4-3 to TRBJ2-2; 15 positions match TRBD2. CDR1 LGHNA and CDR2 YSLEER come from the germline V gene. This CDR3 spans 19 amino acids. V shed 0 bases, J shed 1 base, and the junction held 3 bases outside the gene matches. The CDR3 loop is CASSQDGTSGGQNTGELFF. The CDR3 nucleotides read TGCGCCAGCAGCCAAGATGGGACTAGCGGGGGGCAGAACACCGGGGAGCTGTTTTTT.

The chain links TRBV6-5 to TRBJ1-4, with TRBD1 identical over 7 bases. Germline V CDR1 and CDR2: MNHEY, SVGAGI. This CDR3 is built from 15 residues. V trimming: 5 bases; J trimming: 7 bases; junction bases outside the gene matches: 10. The CDR3 loop is CASSSPRTGPEKLFF. CDR3 coding DNA: TGTGCCAGCAGTAGTCCGAGGACAGGTCCTGAAAAACTGTTTTTT.

The chain couples TRBV15 to TRBJ2-5; D unresolved. Trimming shortened V by 0 bases and J by 5 bases, and 16 bases separated the two germline ends. The CDR3 is made up of 16 amino acids. In germline, CDR1 is LNHNV, CDR2 YYDKDF (reference sequence). CDR3 DNA sequence: TGTGCCACCAGCAGAGATTCCTACAGATCTGGGGAGACCCAGTACTTC. Its translation is CATSRDSYRSGETQYF.

The rearrangement joins TRBV4-3 to TRBJ1-2; the D gene is possibly TRBD1 (5 bases). The CDR3 consists of 15 residues. Germline loops: CDR1 LGHNA, CDR2 YSLEER. Trimming removed 3 bases at V and 5 bases at J, with 16 bases between. The CDR3 DNA sequence: TGCGCCAGCAGCCAGTCGCGGGGGGAGGGGTATGGCTACACCTTC. This translates into CASSQSRGEGYGYTF.

The rearrangement joins TRBV10-3 to TRBJ2-1; 12 bases are shared with TRBD2. The CDR3 runs to 19 residues. Germline values: CDR1 ENHRY, CDR2 SYGVKD. V shed 4 bases, J shed 2 bases, and the junction held 12 bases outside the gene matches. CDR3 sequence: CAISGTRLAGAGTYNEQFF. CDR3 DNA sequence: TGTGCCATCAGTGGGACCCGACTAGCGGGGGCGGGAACCTACAATGAGCAGTTCTTC.

The chain has TRBV27 and TRBJ1-6; 7 bases fit TRBD1. Trimming removed 7 bases from V and 6 bases from J; junction bases left unmatched: 3. Germline assignment: CDR1 MNHEY and CDR2 SMNVEV (reference sequence). The CDR3 extends over 13 amino acids. The CDR3 is CASKSGGNSPLHF. The CDR3 bases are TGTGCCAGCAAGTCAGGGGGTAATTCACCCCTCCACTTT.

This rearrangement joins TRBV6-5 to TRBJ2-1; a weak D match, TRBD1 (6 bases). The CDR3 spans 14 residues. Trimming cost V 5 bases and J 3 bases, with 11 bases left between them. The V gene's germline CDR1 is MNHEY and CDR2 SVGAGI. CDR3 sequence (DNA): TGTGCCAGCAGTCCGATGGACAGCTACAATGAGCAGTTCTTC. It encodes CASSPMDSYNEQFF.

The rearrangement joins TRBV7-9 to TRBJ1-1; a possible D gene is TRBD1 (5 bases). The CDR3 covers 14 residues. Per the germline V gene, CDR1 is SEHNR and CDR2 is FQNEAQ (reference sequence). The V end was cut by 5 bases, the J end by 5 bases, with 15 bases between. The CDR3 here is CASSALSGGTEAFF. The CDR3 DNA reads as TGTGCCAGCAGCGCCCTTAGTGGGGGGACTGAAGCTTTCTTT.

The rearrangement links TRBV28 to TRBJ2-2; no firm D call. The germline gives CDR1 MDHEN, CDR2 SYDVKM. This CDR3 has 13 amino acids. V lost 6 bases to trimming and J lost 5 bases, with 10 bases between them. This chain's CDR3 is CASSPWLTGELFF. Written as DNA, the CDR3 is TGTGCCAGCAGCCCTTGGTTGACCGGGGAGCTGTTTTTT.

V is TRBV6-1 and J is TRBJ2-5; D is perhaps TRBD2 (6 bases). The V and J ends lost 5 bases and 5 bases respectively, with 12 bases between them. Germline V gene sequence: CDR1 MNHNS, CDR2 SASEGT. The CDR3 spans 13 residues. The CDR3 protein is CASSSGAGETQYF. CDR3 in DNA: TGTGCCAGCAGTTCGGGAGCCGGGGAGACCCAGTACTTC.

CDR3 sequence (DNA): TGCGCCAGCCAGCAAGGGGGCGGGAATGAGCAGTTCTTC. It yields the protein CASQQGGGNEQFF. The chain carries TRBV5-1 and TRBJ2-1; 7 bases agree with TRBD1. The V gene end was trimmed by 7 bases and the J gene end by 7 bases; junction bases not matched to a gene: 8. The length of the CDR3 is 13 residues. Germline V gene sequence: CDR1 SGHRS, CDR2 YFSETQ.

The DNA of the CDR3 is TGCAGTGCTAGGGTGGATAATGGCTACACCTTC. Translating it yields CSARVDNGYTF. The chain carries TRBV20-1 and TRBJ1-2; D remains ambiguous. Germline-derived CDR1 and CDR2 are DFQATT and SNEGSKA (reference sequence). The CDR3 runs to 11 residues. Trimming pared 3 bases from V and 6 bases from J, leaving 8 bases between.

The V gene is TRBV18, the J gene TRBJ2-1; D possibly corresponds to TRBD2 (7 bases). Trimming left V 2 bases short and J 3 bases short, with 20 bases between. This CDR3 contains 18 residues. The germline gives CDR1 KGHSH, CDR2 LQKENI. The CDR3 spells CASSPSRGAYKVYNEQFF. CDR3 coding DNA: TGTGCCAGCTCACCATCCCGGGGGGCCTATAAGGTCTACAATGAGCAGTTCTTC.

The J gene is TRBJ1-1, the V gene TRBV11-1; D unresolved. Germline V gene lookup returns CDR1 SGHAT and CDR2 FQDESV (reference sequence). This CDR3 has 13 residues. The V end lost 0 bases, the J end lost 10 bases, and 12 bases lay between the germline ends. CDR3: CASSLASLRLAFF. The CDR3 DNA is TGTGCCAGCAGCTTAGCCAGTCTGAGGCTAGCTTTCTTT.

This rearrangement joins TRBV9 to TRBJ2-3; weak D call: TRBD2 (6 bases). V was shortened by 0 bases and J by 0 bases, with 14 bases between the two germline ends. Germline V gene sequence: CDR1 SGDLS, CDR2 YYNGEE. The CDR3 totals 17 residues. In DNA form, the CDR3 reads TGTGCCAGCAGCGTAGGAGGGGCGGGGCTAAGCACAGATACGCAGTATTTT. Translation gives CASSVGGAGLSTDTQYF. Full variable domain (rest looked up from reference TRBV9 and TRBJ2-3): DSGVTQTPKHLITATGQRVTLRCSPRSGDLSVYWYQQSLDQGLQFLIQYYNGEERAKGNILERFSAQQFPDLHSELNLSSLELGDSALYFCASSVGGAGLSTDTQYFGPGTRLTVL.

The chain combines TRBV7-2 with TRBJ2-3, with no clear D. Germline V gene data show CDR1 as SGHTA and CDR2 as FQGNSA. The CDR3 runs 13 residues. Trimming took off 1 base at V and 3 bases at J, with 5 bases between the two ends. CDR3 protein: CASSLVETDTQYF. CDR3 in DNA: TGTGCCAGCAGCTTAGTAGAGACAGATACGCAGTATTTT.

This clone turned up a few times. This chain links TRBV2 with TRBJ2-3, with a tentative D call TRBD1 (6 bases). Germline V CDR1 and CDR2: SNHLY, FYNNEI. Trimming stripped 6 bases from V and 2 bases from J, with 12 bases between. This CDR3 is built from 14 residues. The chain's CDR3 is CASSLQGPTDTQYF. The CDR3 bases are TGTGCCAGCAGCCTACAGGGCCCCACAGATACGCAGTATTTT.

The rearrangement uses TRBV5-5 and TRBJ2-4; tentative D call: TRBD2 (5 bases). V was clipped by 0 bases and J by 1 base, with 17 bases between them. The CDR3 has 18 residues. Germline V gene lookup returns CDR1 SGHKS and CDR2 YYEKEE (reference sequence). The CDR3 nucleotides read TGTGCCAGCAGCTTGGTACTCGGTCTCAGAGGGGCCAAAAACATTCAGTACTTC. Translation: CASSLVLGLRGAKNIQYF.

For this clone: This sample also contains other DNA sequences that code for the same CDR3. This chain links TRBV9 with TRBJ2-3; 11 nucleotides agree with TRBD2. Trimming removed 3 bases from V and 2 bases from J; junction bases left unmatched: 5. The CDR3 runs to 16 residues. The germline V gene encodes CDR1 SGDLS and CDR2 YYNGEE. CDR3 region: CASSALAGGPTDTQYF. In nucleotides, the CDR3 is TGTGCCAGCAGCGCATTAGCGGGGGGGCCCACAGATACGCAGTATTTT.

The CDR3 nucleotides read TGTGCCAGCAGCCAGACAGGGGGCATAACAGATACGCAGTATTTT. This codes for CASSQTGGITDTQYF. V gene TRBV7-2 combines with J gene TRBJ2-3; 10 nucleotides agree with TRBD1. Trimming took 5 bases from V and 3 from J; bases not matched to a gene: 5. CDR1 is SGHTA, CDR2 FQGNSA, per germline. The CDR3 is made up of 15 amino acids.